The next 15 T cell receptor beta chains were all read from a single sample in a study of stem cell transplantation in POMP-related autoinflammatory disease. The assay was immunoSEQ multiplex PCR, and TCRdb's table has in-frame clones only and misses some. The sample includes over 25,000 clones, approximately 86% seen only once; the top ten take 0.72%. Sequenced here: CD4+ T cells from PBMCs, sampled before stem cell transplantation. Receptors originate from a human donor with POMP-related autoinflammation and immune dysregulation (PRAID).

This clone was detected once. This chain uses TRBV5-1 with TRBJ2-1; no reliable D call. Germline V lookup: CDR1 SGHRS, CDR2 YFSETQ. The CDR3 totals 16 residues. V lost 0 bases, J lost 0 bases, and 10 bases lay in between. CDR3 region: CASSLEAPSSYNEQFF. CDR3 nucleotide sequence: TGCGCCAGCAGCTTGGAAGCGCCTAGCTCCTACAATGAGCAGTTCTTC.

This clone has only a few counts. The CDR3 DNA sequence: TGTGCCAGCAGTGAAGTTCTGAGCGGGGACCAGCCCCAGCATTTT. This codes for CASSEVLSGDQPQHF. The chain is built from TRBV2 and TRBJ1-5, with D possibly TRBD1 on 5 matching bases. The CDR3 covers 15 residues. Germline CDR1 SNHLY, CDR2 FYNNEI. V gave up 1 base and J gave up 7 bases, with 14 bases separating them.

The genes are TRBV29-1 and TRBJ2-3; D call uncertain. CDR1 and CDR2 from the germline V gene are SQVTM and ANQGSEA. The V gene lost 6 bases and the J gene lost 0 bases, with 4 bases spanning the gap. This CDR3 spans 11 amino acids. The CDR3 DNA reads as TGCAGCGTGACTAGCACAGATACGCAGTATTTT. The encoded protein is CSVTSTDTQYF.

The chain is built from TRBV7-9 and TRBJ1-2; tentative D call: TRBD1 (5 bases). CDR1 is SEHNR and CDR2 is FQNEAQ in the germline V gene (reference sequence). V lost 3 bases, J lost 2 bases, and 19 bases lay in between. CDR3 length: 17 amino acids. The CDR3 reads CASSLAGARDQNYGYTF. The CDR3 coding sequence is TGTGCCAGCAGCTTGGCCGGTGCGAGGGACCAGAACTATGGCTACACCTTC.

The rearrangement uses TRBV7-9 and TRBJ1-1; D remains unclear. The length of the CDR3 is 12 residues. V lost 5 bases and J lost 4, with 8 bases in between. CDR1 and CDR2 (germline): SEHNR, FQNEAQ (reference sequence). The CDR3 DNA is TGTGCCAGCAGCCAACTAGGCACTGAAGCTTTCTTT. It translates to CASSQLGTEAFF. The full variable domain, its missing parts supplied by reference TRBV7-9 and TRBJ1-1, is DTGVSQNPRHKITKRGQNVTFRCDPISEHNRLYWYRQTLGQGPEFLTYFQNEAQLEKSRLLSDRFSAERPKGSFSTLEIQRTEQGDSAMYLCASSQLGTEAFFGQGTRLTVV.

This chain connects TRBV5-6 to TRBJ1-2; 7 bases agree with TRBD1. Trimming removed 4 bases from V and 0 bases from J; junction bases left unmatched: 3. CDR3 length: 14 amino acids. Germline-derived CDR1 and CDR2 are SGHDT and YYEEEE. The CDR3 coding sequence is TGTGCCAGCAGCCAGGGGACAGCTAACTATGGCTACACCTTC. It codes for CASSQGTANYGYTF.

The chain combines TRBV6-6 with TRBJ2-3; D is ambiguous. Trimming took off 2 bases at V and 0 bases at J, with 12 bases between the two ends. Germline lookup yields CDR1 MNHNY and CDR2 SVGAGI (reference sequence). This CDR3 region has 16 residues. DNA of the CDR3: TGTGCCAGCAGTTACCGTCTAGACTCTAGCACAGATACGCAGTATTTT. Translating it yields CASSYRLDSSTDTQYF.

This clone was found once. The V and J genes are TRBV6-1 and TRBJ2-3; a possible D gene is TRBD1 (5 bases). This CDR3 has 14 amino acids. Germline V gene data show CDR1 as MNHNS and CDR2 as SASEGT. V dropped 4 bases and J dropped 0 bases, with 8 bases sitting between them. CDR3 region: CASSVQVSTDTQYF. The DNA for the CDR3 is TGTGCCAGCAGTGTACAGGTTAGCACAGATACGCAGTATTTT.

This chain links TRBV5-4 with TRBJ1-1; a weak D match, TRBD1 (6 bases). The CDR3 has 16 residues. CDR1 and CDR2 (germline): SGHNT, YYREEE (reference sequence). V was clipped by 4 bases and J by 0 bases, with 16 bases between them. For the CDR3, the DNA is TGTGCCAGCAGCGGTGATACAGGGTCCTTGAACACTGAAGCTTTCTTT. Translated: CASSGDTGSLNTEAFF.

The rearrangement uses TRBV19 and TRBJ2-4, with D uncertain. The CDR3 covers 13 residues. With 1 base removed from V and 7 bases from J, the gap between germline ends came to 8 bases. Germline V gene sequence: CDR1 LNHDA, CDR2 SQIVND (reference sequence). This chain's CDR3 is CASSIALGNIQYF. DNA of the CDR3: TGTGCCAGTAGTATAGCCCTGGGTAACATTCAGTACTTC.

This sequence joins TRBV28 and TRBJ2-3; no reliable D call. V shed 3 bases and J shed 0 bases, with 10 bases lying between them. Germline V gene lookup returns CDR1 MDHEN and CDR2 SYDVKM. This CDR3 has 15 residues. CDR3 bases: TGTGCCAGCAGTTTCACAGCGTCTAGCACAGATACGCAGTATTTT. It is translated as CASSFTASSTDTQYF.

The chain combines TRBV20-1 with TRBJ2-1; D is uncertain. V shed 6 bases and J shed 4 bases, with 4 bases lying between them. CDR3 length: 10 residues. Germline lookup yields CDR1 DFQATT and CDR2 SNEGSKA (reference sequence). Written as DNA, the CDR3 is TGCAGTGCCTGGTACAATGAGCAGTTCTTC. Its protein product is CSAWYNEQFF.

This chain joins TRBV7-6 and TRBJ2-1; a weak D match, TRBD1 (6 bases). V lost 5 bases to trimming and J lost 7 bases, with 9 bases between them. The CDR3 totals 12 residues. The germline V gene has CDR1 SGHVS and CDR2 FNYEAQ. This CDR3 reads CASSLQGNEQFF. CDR3 DNA: TGTGCCAGCAGCCTACAGGGAAATGAGCAGTTCTTC. Full variable domain (remainder filled in from reference TRBV7-6 and TRBJ2-1): GAGVSQSPRYKVTKRGQDVALRCDPISGHVSLYWYRQALGQGPEFLTYFNYEAQQDKSGLPNDRFSAERPEGSISTLTIQRTEQRDSAMYRCASSLQGNEQFFGPGTRLTVL.

The V and J genes are TRBV18 and TRBJ2-3; a weak D match, TRBD1 (5 bases). The germline gives CDR1 KGHSH, CDR2 LQKENI. The CDR3 is 15 residues long. Trimming took off 3 bases at V and 1 base at J, with 11 bases between the two ends. CDR3 nucleotide sequence: TGTGCCAGCTCACCCTGGGCAGGGCGCACAGATACGCAGTATTTT. This translates into CASSPWAGRTDTQYF. The full variable domain, completed using reference TRBV18 and TRBJ2-3, is NAGVMQNPRHLVRRRGQEARLRCSPMKGHSHVYWYRQLPEEGLKFMVYLQKENIIDESGMPKERFSAEFPKEGPSILRIQQVVRGDSAAYFCASSPWAGRTDTQYFGPGTRLTVL.

This chain connects TRBV5-1 to TRBJ2-5; D is unclear. Germline-derived CDR1 and CDR2 are SGHRS and YFSETQ. Trimming pared 0 bases from V and 2 bases from J, leaving 8 bases between. CDR3 length: 14 amino acids. CDR3 DNA: TGCGCCAGCAGCTTGGAATGGCTACAAGAGACCCAGTACTTC. Protein sequence: CASSLEWLQETQYF.